This is a list of T cell receptor beta chains from one sample in a study of blood T cell repertoires in COVID-19. Using immunoSEQ multiplex PCR, the repertoire was profiled, and TCRdb retains in-frame clones only, with some absent. The data hold under 200,000 clones, with about 82% observed a single time. The sample taken for sequencing was peripheral blood. These TCRs come from a man aged 70 or older with active or convalescent COVID-19. The CDR3 runs from the conserved cysteine through the conserved F or W. The D gene is left open where the match is weak. Not all rows give a size; the values are once, few, many and, for expanded clones, a class.

>TRBD1|TRBV6-2/TRBV6-3|TRBJ2-2|NA
TGTGCCAGCAGTTTCTATACAGGGGGCTTCACCGGGGAGCTGTTTTTT
CASSFYTGGFTGELFF
>TRBD2|TRBV5-1|TRBJ2-7|NA
TGCGCCAGCAGCTTGGATGCCTCTAGCGGATCCGAGCAGTACTTC
CASSLDASSGSEQYF
>NA|TRBV5-8|TRBJ1-2|NA
TGTGCCAGCAGCTTGACTGGCTATGGCTACACCTTC
CASSLTGYGYTF
>TRBD1|TRBV30|TRBJ1-4|few
TGTGCCTGGAGTGTTGGAGGGGGCGGTGAAAAACTGTTTTTT
CAWSVGGGGEKLFF
>TRBD1|TRBV19|TRBJ1-4|NA
TGTGCCAGTAGACCGGGACAGGCTGGGGAAAAACTGTTTTTT
CASRPGQAGEKLFF
>TRBD1|TRBV7-9|TRBJ1-1|NA
TGTGCCAGCAGCCCGCCAGGGGGACTTGGCACTGAAGCTTTCTTT
CASSPPGGLGTEAFF
>NA|TRBV6-5|TRBJ2-1|NA
TGTGCCAGCAGACTGACCGGGGGCAATGAGCAGTTCTTC
CASRLTGGNEQFF
>TRBD1|TRBV7-6|TRBJ1-4|few
TGTGCCAGCAGCTTAGGTTCCGGGACAGGGACTCCAGGAAAACTGTTTTTT
CASSLGSGTGTPGKLFF
>NA|TRBV27|TRBJ2-2|NA
TGTGCCAGCAGTTTAGGGCAGGGTGGGGTCACCGGGGAGCTGTTTTTT
CASSLGQGGVTGELFF
>TRBD1|TRBV5-1|TRBJ1-5|NA
TGCGCCAGCAGCTTGGCCGGGACAGGGGATCAGCCCCAGCATTTT
CASSLAGTGDQPQHF
>TRBD1|TRBV5-1|TRBJ2-3|NA
TGCGCCAGCAGCCATGGGACAGATTACACAGATACGCAGTATTTT
CASSHGTDYTDTQYF
>NA|TRBV5-6|TRBJ1-2|NA
TGTGCCAGCAGCTTGTATCAGGGATCTTTTGCTGGCTACACCTTC
CASSLYQGSFAGYTF
>NA|TRBV7-2|TRBJ1-5|few
TGTGCCAGCAGCTGGACAGAGGATCAGCCCCAGCATTTT
CASSWTEDQPQHF
>TRBD2|TRBV18|TRBJ2-5|once
TGTGCCAGCTCACCACCCATCGGTAGCGGGGGGCTCCAAGAGACCCAGTACTTC
CASSPPIGSGGLQETQYF
>TRBD1|TRBV6-5|TRBJ1-4|NA
TGTGCCAGCAGTCCCCGACAGGGGGGGAAAGAAAAACTGTTTTTT
CASSPRQGGKEKLFF
>NA|TRBV27|TRBJ1-5|NA
TGTGCCAGCACCCAACAGGGATTTAGCAATCAGCCCCAGCATTTT
CASTQQGFSNQPQHF
>NA|TRBV30|TRBJ1-2|NA
TGTGCCTGGAGTGGATACAGGGACCGCTATGGCTACACCTTC
CAWSGYRDRYGYTF
>NA|TRBV24-1|TRBJ2-6|NA
TGTGCCACCAGTTACCCGCCGGGACAAATCTCTGGGGCCAACGTCCTGACTTTC
CATSYPPGQISGANVLTF
>NA|TRBV11-2|TRBJ1-1|NA
TGTGCCAGCAGCTTAAATCCAGGCCGCTCGAACACTGAAGCTTTCTTT
CASSLNPGRSNTEAFF
>NA|TRBV5-5|TRBJ2-5|NA
TGTGCCAGCGTTCCGCAGGGGATTGGGGAGACCCAGTACTTC
CASVPQGIGETQYF
>TRBD1|TRBV7-9|TRBJ1-2|NA
TGTGCCAGCAGCTTAAACCTGGGGACAGCTACTAACTATGGCTACACCTTC
CASSLNLGTATNYGYTF
>TRBD1|TRBV6-5|TRBJ2-6|NA
TGTGCCAGCAGAGGGGGCCCTGGGGCCAACGTCCTGACTTTC
CASRGGPGANVLTF
>TRBD2|TRBV7-2|TRBJ2-2|NA
TGTGCCAGCAGCTTATTTGGACTAGAGGCCGGGGAGCTGTTTTTT
CASSLFGLEAGELFF
>NA|TRBV10-2|TRBJ1-5|NA
TGCGCCACCTTCGCGGGGGCAGCCTCTGACGTACGGCCCCAGCATTTT
CATFAGAASDVRPQHF
>NA|TRBV7-8|TRBJ1-3|NA
TGTGCCAGCAGCGCCCAGACCAGGGACACCATATATTTT
CASSAQTRDTIYF
>NA|TRBV23-1|TRBJ2-7|NA
TGCGCCAGCAATCCTCAGATATCTTCCTACGAGCAGTACTTC
CASNPQISSYEQYF
>TRBD1|TRBV9|TRBJ1-1|NA
TGTGCCAGCAGCGTCGCCCCCACGGGACAGGGGCACACTGAAGCTTTCTTT
CASSVAPTGQGHTEAFF
>TRBD1|TRBV6-5|TRBJ2-2|NA
TGTGCCAGCAGTTCCTCACAGGGGGCTGGGGAGCTGTTTTTT
CASSSSQGAGELFF
>TRBD2|TRBV7-6|TRBJ2-3|NA
TGTGCCAGCAGCTTAGTCGGCGGGAGGGCCGGGAACACAGATACGCAGTATTTT
CASSLVGGRAGNTDTQYF
>NA|TRBV3-1/TRBV3-2|TRBJ2-7|NA
TGTGCCAGCAGCCCTACCCCAGGGACTTCGGCCTACGAGCAGTACTTC
CASSPTPGTSAYEQYF
>NA|TRBV2|TRBJ1-2|NA
TGTGCCAGCAGTGGTGGGCAGGCGCAAGGCTACACCTTC
CASSGGQAQGYTF
>TRBD1|TRBV30|TRBJ1-6|NA
TGTGCCTGGAGTATCGGGACAGGGCTTTTCTCACCCCTCCACTTT
CAWSIGTGLFSPLHF
>TRBD1|TRBV5-4|TRBJ1-2|few
TGTGCCAGCAGCCCACAGGGGGCCCTCGGGTATGGCTACACCTTC
CASSPQGALGYGYTF
>NA|TRBV18|TRBJ1-3|once
TGTGCCAGCTCACCCCTCCAGATTGCGGGTCCTGGAAACACCATATATTTT
CASSPLQIAGPGNTIYF
>TRBD1|TRBV7-2|TRBJ1-6|once
TGTGCCAGCAGCTTAGGGGGACAGGGGGGTTCACCCCTCCACTTT
CASSLGGQGGSPLHF
>TRBD1|TRBV15|TRBJ1-2|NA
TGTGCCACCAGCAGAGAGGGGACAGGCTATGGCTACACCTTC
CATSREGTGYGYTF
>TRBD1|TRBV30|TRBJ1-1|once
TGTGCCTGGAGTGTAAAGGGAACAGGGGCGAGAGATTATCTGAACACTGAAGCTTTCTTT
CAWSVKGTGARDYLNTEAFF
>NA|TRBV12-3/TRBV12-4|TRBJ1-1|NA
TGTGCCAGCAGTTTGACAGAGGCGGCTGAAGCTTTCTTT
CASSLTEAAEAFF